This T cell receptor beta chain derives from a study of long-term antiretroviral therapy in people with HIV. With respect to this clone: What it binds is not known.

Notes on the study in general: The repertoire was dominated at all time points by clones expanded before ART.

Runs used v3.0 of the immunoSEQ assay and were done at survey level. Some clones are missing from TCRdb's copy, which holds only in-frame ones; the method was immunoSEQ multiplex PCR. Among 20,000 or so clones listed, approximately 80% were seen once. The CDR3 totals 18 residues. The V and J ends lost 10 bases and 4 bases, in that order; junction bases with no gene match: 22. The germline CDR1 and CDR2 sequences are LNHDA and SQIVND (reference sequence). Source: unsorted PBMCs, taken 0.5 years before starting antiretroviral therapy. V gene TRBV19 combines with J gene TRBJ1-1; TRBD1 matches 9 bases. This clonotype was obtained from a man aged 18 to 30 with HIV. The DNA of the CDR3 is TGTGCCACCCTTGGGGCTACAGGGGGCGCCCACTTGGGCACTGAAGCTTTCTTT. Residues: CATLGATGGAHLGTEAFF.